These 5 T cell receptor beta chains were all obtained from the same sample, sequenced in a study of neurological immune-mediated disorders. TCRdb itself ran the 5' RACE reads through MiXCR, one entry per CDR3 protein. Of 55,000 to 70,000 distinct CDR3 sequences listed, 3.2% were seen once; the top ten hold more than 4.5%. The sample was PBMCs. These receptors were taken from a woman in her fifties or sixties with multiple sclerosis.

Ten or more counts support this clonotype. This chain links TRBV20-1 with TRBJ1-5; TRBD1 matches at 10 bases. Germline values: CDR1 DFQATT, CDR2 SNEGSKA (reference sequence). The CDR3 extends over 14 amino acids. Trimming cost V 5 bases and J 6 bases; bases outside gene matches: 7. The CDR3 DNA follows: TGCAGTGCTGAGACAGGGGGCGAGAGTCAGCCCCAGCATTTT. This encodes CSAETGGESQPQHF.

This clonotype was counted ten times or more. The V call is TRBV28, the J call TRBJ2-2; a weak D match, TRBD2 (6 bases). The CDR3 loop spans 14 amino acids. Between the trimmed V and J ends, which lost 10 bases and 2 bases, there was a span of 14 bases. Germline CDR1 MDHEN, CDR2 SYDVKM. The CDR3 loop reads CATPSGENTGELFF. The CDR3 coding sequence is TGTGCCACCCCCTCGGGGGAAAACACCGGGGAGCTGTTTTTT. The full variable domain, completed using reference TRBV28 and TRBJ2-2, is DVKVTQSSRYLVKRTGEKVFLECVQDMDHENMFWYRQDPGLGLRLIYFSYDVKMKEKGDIPEGYSVSREKKERFSLILESASTNQTSMYLCATPSGENTGELFFGEGSRLTVL.

This clonotype appeared many times. The chain couples TRBV20-1 to TRBJ2-4; the match to TRBD2 covers 9 bases. The V gene end was trimmed by 2 bases and the J gene end by 0 bases; junction bases not matched to a gene: 5. CDR1 is DFQATT and CDR2 is SNEGSKA in the germline V gene (reference sequence). The CDR3 loop spans 16 amino acids. This CDR3 is CSARTSGSLAKNIQYF. The CDR3 nucleotides are TGCAGTGCTAGAACTAGCGGGTCCCTAGCCAAAAACATTCAGTACTTC.

This clonotype has at least ten counts. The DNA for the CDR3 is TGTGCCAGTAGTATAAGATTAGGGGAATTCTATGGCTACACCTTC. This encodes CASSIRLGEFYGYTF. The gene calls are TRBV19 and TRBJ1-2, with a possible D match to TRBD1 (5 bases). This CDR3 is built from 15 residues. V was clipped by 2 bases and J by 4 bases, with 14 bases between them. CDR1 and CDR2 (germline): LNHDA, SQIVND (reference sequence).

This clonotype has at least ten counts. The chain has TRBV7-2 and TRBJ1-3; no reliable D call. The CDR3 runs 15 residues. Trimming shortened V by 0 bases and J by 0 bases, and 6 bases separated the two germline ends. Looked up from germline, CDR1 is SGHTA and CDR2 is FQGNSA. CDR3 DNA sequence: TGTGCCAGCAGCTTAGCGGGAAGCTCTGGAAACACCATATATTTT. Encoded protein: CASSLAGSSGNTIYF. Looking up the rest from reference TRBV7-2 and TRBJ1-3 gives the full variable domain: GAGVSQSPSNKVTEKGKDVELRCDPISGHTALYWYRQSLGQGLEFLIYFQGNSAPDKSGLPSDRFSAERTGGSVSTLTIQRTQQEDSAVYLCASSLAGSSGNTIYFGEGSWLTVV.